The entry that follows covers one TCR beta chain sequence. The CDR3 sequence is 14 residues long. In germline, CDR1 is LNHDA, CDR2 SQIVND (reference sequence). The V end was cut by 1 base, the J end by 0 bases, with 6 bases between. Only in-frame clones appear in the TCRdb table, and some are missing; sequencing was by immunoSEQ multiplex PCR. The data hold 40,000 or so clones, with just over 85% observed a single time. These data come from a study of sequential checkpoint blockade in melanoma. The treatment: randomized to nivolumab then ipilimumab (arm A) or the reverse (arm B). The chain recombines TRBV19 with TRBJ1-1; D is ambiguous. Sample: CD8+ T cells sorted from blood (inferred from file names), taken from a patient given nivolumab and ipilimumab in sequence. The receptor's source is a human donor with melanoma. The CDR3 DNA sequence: TGTGCCAGTAGTATAGCAGTATTGAACACTGAAGCTTTCTTT. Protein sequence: CASSIAVLNTEAFF.